Given below is one TCR beta chain in context. Its antigen is currently not known. Per-base quality was not reported, and no clone a single base away is much larger than it. The data are from a study of blood T cell repertoires in COVID-19 (dated by TCRdb to 2018 to 2021). Background on the whole study: Collaborator samples came from the United States, Italy and Spain and covered acute and convalescent phases of COVID-19. Where HLA class I and class II types were available, the types were taken from metadata supplied by the sample provider, not from assay-based typing. The prospective study material was composed of cDNA or gDNA derived from T cells, B-cell-depleted T cells, or PBMCs. The sample metadata nearly always contained a de-identified subject ID, COVID-19 status, age in years and sex. Samples came from the ongoing ImmuneRACE study (first 160 participants) plus 1,254 subjects from 6 global collaborators. Subjects who had been exposed to COVID-19, were actively infected with it, or had recovered from it provided the deeply sampled blood TCRbeta repertoires that made up the dataset. The repertoires were made available in a free public database intended to serve as a resource for research on the immune response to SARS-CoV-2.

TCRbeta CDR3 regions were amplified from genomic DNA by means of the immunoSEQ Assay, a bias-controlled multiplex PCR. The paper's data handling went like this. Nucleated cell counts per sample were estimated from amplification of reference gene primers within the assay. To quantify the absolute abundance of each unique TCRbeta CDR3 rearrangement, sequence reads were collapsed and filtered. Productive Simpson clonality was computed per sample as the square root of Simpson's diversity index over productive rearrangements. The clones in this table, taken by TCRdb from immuneACCESS, are in-frame only. Not every clone is retained; where verified, under half of the shortfall comes from an unresolved V gene, and the cause of the rest is unknown. The D gene and trimming were derived from the DNA, and the V and J assignments and clone size from that table. For this sample there are some 190,000 clones; roughly 88% appear just once. Of the sample, under 7.5% is held by the ten largest clones.

One collaborating source in Seattle enrolled patients during active infection and followed them longitudinally through the course of disease. Collaborating institutions collected whole blood in K2EDTA tubes following their own protocols. Collaborator samples were shipped for TCRbeta analysis as frozen whole blood, isolated PBMCs, or DNA extracted from either sample type. The V end loses 1 base and the J end loses 4 bases, and a stretch of 10 bases separates them. CDR1 and CDR2 are read off the germline V gene as SGHTA and FQGNSA. Including the terminal cysteine and phenylalanine, the CDR3 comprises 15 residues. The kept DNA is CDR3 alone, 45 bases in frame from the first base. Study-level results and caveats: How much clinical and demographic metadata was included differed by source and by participant, and the metadata was provided uncurated.

This sequence originates from an older man with COVID-19, enrolled during active disease. What was sequenced was peripheral blood. The V and J genes are TRBV7-2 and TRBJ1-4; the D gene is perhaps TRBD1, from 5 matching bases. The CDR3 protein sequence reads: CASSLVSRGNEKLFF. The DNA sequence follows: TGTGCCAGCAGCTTAGTCTCTAGGGGTAATGAAAAACTGTTTTTT.